The clone carrying this T cell receptor beta chain was found once. Data came from immunoSEQ multiplex PCR; TCRdb stores just in-frame clones and leaves some out. Counted here are fewer than 70,000 clones, over 85% occurring once; the ten biggest clones make up roughly 1.3%. The V gene's germline CDR1 is KGHSH and CDR2 LQKENI. This CDR3 is 14 amino acids long. V was shortened by 3 bases and J by 1 base, with 10 bases between the two germline ends. This sample was included in a study of T cell changes during pregnancy in multiple sclerosis. The TCR comes from a female donor with multiple sclerosis, enrolled in a pregnancy study. This chain links TRBV18 with TRBJ2-7, with D tentatively TRBD2 (6 bases). The starting material was peripheral blood, obtained in the second trimester of pregnancy. CDR3 in DNA: TGTGCCAGCTCACCGGGACTTACATCCTACGAGCAGTACTTC. Protein: CASSPGLTSYEQYF.